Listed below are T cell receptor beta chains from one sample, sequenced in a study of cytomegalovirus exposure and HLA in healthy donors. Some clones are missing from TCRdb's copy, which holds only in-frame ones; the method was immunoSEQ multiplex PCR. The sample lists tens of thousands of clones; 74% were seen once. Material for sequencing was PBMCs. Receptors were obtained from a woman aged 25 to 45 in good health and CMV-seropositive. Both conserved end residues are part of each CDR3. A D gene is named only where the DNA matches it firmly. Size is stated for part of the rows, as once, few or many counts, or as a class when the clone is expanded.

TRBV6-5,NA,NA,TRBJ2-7,CASSYPGRGQYF,TGTGCCAGCAGTTACCCGGGTAGGGGGCAGTACTTC
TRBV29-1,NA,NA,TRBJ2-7,CSVVQAPFPYEQYF,TGCAGCGTTGTCCAGGCGCCTTTCCCCTACGAGCAGTACTTC
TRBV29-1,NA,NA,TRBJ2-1,CSGQRLEGEQFF,TGCAGCGGGCAGCGATTAGAAGGCGAGCAGTTCTTC
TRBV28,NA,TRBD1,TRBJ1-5,CASSFGQGPRYQPQHF,TGTGCCAGCAGTTTCGGACAGGGACCGAGGTATCAGCCCCAGCATTTT
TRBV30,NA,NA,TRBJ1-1,CAGRGGPETFF,TGTGCCGGACGGGGAGGACCTGAAACTTTCTTT
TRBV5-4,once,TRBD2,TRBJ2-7,CASRNGGSTSGAYEQYF,TGTGCCAGCAGGAATGGTGGCTCGACTAGCGGGGCCTACGAGCAGTACTTC
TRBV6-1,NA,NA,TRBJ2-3,CASSVSGWGDTQYF,TGTGCCAGCAGTGTCAGCGGCTGGGGAGATACGCAGTATTTT
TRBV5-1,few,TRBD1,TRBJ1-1,CASSLGQGKNTEAFF,TGCGCCAGCAGCTTGGGACAGGGGAAGAACACTGAAGCTTTCTTT
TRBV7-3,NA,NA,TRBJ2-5,CASSAGSRETQYF,TGTGCCAGCAGCGCCGGGAGCCGAGAGACCCAGTACTTC
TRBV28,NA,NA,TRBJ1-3,CASSLTGPGNTIYF,TGTGCCAGCAGTCTTACAGGGCCTGGAAACACCATATATTTT
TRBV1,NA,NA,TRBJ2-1,CTSSLEGAIGSYNEQFF,TGCACCAGCAGCCTCGAAGGGGCGATAGGCTCCTACAATGAGCAGTTCTTC
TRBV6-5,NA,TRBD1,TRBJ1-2,CASREGTGGFGYTF,TGTGCCAGCAGGGAAGGGACAGGGGGCTTTGGCTACACCTTC
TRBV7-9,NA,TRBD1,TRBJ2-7,CASSSGQGLRKQYF,TGTGCCAGCAGCTCCGGACAGGGCCTCAGGAAGCAGTACTTC
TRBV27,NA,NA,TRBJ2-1,CASSLAPDNEQFF,TGTGCCAGCAGTTTAGCGCCCGACAATGAGCAGTTCTTC
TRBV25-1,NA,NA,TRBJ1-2,CASSAGPNYGYTF,TGTGCCAGCAGTGCAGGGCCGAACTATGGCTACACCTTC
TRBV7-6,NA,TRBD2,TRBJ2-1,CASSAGLAGHNEQFF,TGTGCCAGCAGCGCCGGACTAGCGGGGCACAATGAGCAGTTCTTC
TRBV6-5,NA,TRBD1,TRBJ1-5,CASSSGGAQPQHF,TGTGCCAGCAGTTCAGGGGGCGCTCAGCCCCAGCATTTT
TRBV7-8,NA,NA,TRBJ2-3,CASSGRQGGGTDTQYF,TGTGCCAGCAGCGGTCGACAGGGCGGGGGCACAGATACGCAGTATTTT
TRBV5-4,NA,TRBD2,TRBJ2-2,CASRVSGRPGELFF,TGTGCCAGCAGAGTTAGCGGGAGACCCGGGGAGCTGTTTTTT
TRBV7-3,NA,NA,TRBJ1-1,CASSPPGGTAFF,TGTGCCAGCAGCCCCCCTGGGGGGACAGCTTTCTTT
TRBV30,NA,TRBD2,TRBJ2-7,CAWKTGGRSYEQYF,TGTGCCTGGAAAACCGGCGGGAGATCCTACGAGCAGTACTTC
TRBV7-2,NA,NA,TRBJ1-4,CASSSGPNEKLFF,TGTGCCAGCAGCTCAGGGCCTAATGAAAAACTGTTTTTT
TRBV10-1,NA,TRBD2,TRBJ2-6,CASSERTSGRGFLSGANVLTF,TGCGCCAGCAGTGAGCGGACTAGCGGGAGGGGGTTTCTCTCTGGGGCCAACGTCCTGACTTTC
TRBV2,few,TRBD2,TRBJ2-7,CASSGGLAGVAEQYF,TGTGCCAGCAGCGGGGGACTAGCGGGAGTAGCCGAGCAGTACTTC
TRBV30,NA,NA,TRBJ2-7,CATGDREQYF,TGTGCCACTGGAGACCGCGAGCAGTACTTC
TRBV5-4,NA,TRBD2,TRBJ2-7,CASSGRAGGPSYEQYF,TGTGCCAGTAGCGGGAGAGCGGGAGGCCCCTCCTACGAGCAGTACTTC
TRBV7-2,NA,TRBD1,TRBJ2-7,CASSLFHTGTGGDEQYF,TGTGCCAGCAGCTTATTCCACACCGGGACAGGGGGAGACGAGCAGTACTTC
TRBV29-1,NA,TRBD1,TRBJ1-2,CSVTGLGGSYGYTF,TGCAGCGTCACCGGGCTAGGGGGCAGCTATGGCTACACCTTC
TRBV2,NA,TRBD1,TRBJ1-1,CASAEVLTGGAFLNTEAFF,TGTGCCAGCGCTGAGGTCTTGACAGGGGGCGCTTTTTTGAACACTGAAGCTTTCTTT
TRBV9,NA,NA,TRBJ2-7,CASSPGGASYEQYF,TGTGCCAGCAGCCCCGGCGGCGCCTCCTACGAGCAGTACTTC
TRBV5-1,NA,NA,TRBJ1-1,CASSLGGVNTEAFF,TGCGCCAGCAGCTTGGGGGGGGTGAACACTGAAGCTTTCTTT
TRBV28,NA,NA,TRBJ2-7,CASSLRYGDEQYF,TGTGCCAGCAGTTTGAGGTACGGGGACGAGCAGTACTTC
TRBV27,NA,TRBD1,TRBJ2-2,CASSSRDSTGELFF,TGTGCCAGCAGTTCCCGGGACAGCACCGGGGAGCTGTTTTTT
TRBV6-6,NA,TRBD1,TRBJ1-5,CASRLPDRGTQPQHF,TGTGCCAGCAGGCTCCCGGACAGGGGGACTCAGCCCCAGCATTTT
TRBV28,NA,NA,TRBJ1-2,CASTPGGPYGYTF,TGTGCCAGCACCCCCGGGGGGCCCTATGGCTACACCTTC
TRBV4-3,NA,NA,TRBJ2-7,CASSLSRRDGDEQYF,TGCGCCAGCAGCCTTTCTAGGAGGGATGGGGACGAGCAGTACTTC
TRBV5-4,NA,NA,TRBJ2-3,CASSLPSIGTDTQYF,TGTGCCAGCAGCTTGCCTAGCATCGGCACAGATACGCAGTATTTT
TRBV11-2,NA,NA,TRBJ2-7,CASSLAGNLYEQYF,TGTGCCAGCAGCTTAGCAGGTAACCTTTACGAGCAGTACTTC
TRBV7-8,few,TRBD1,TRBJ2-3,CASSLDRGRTDTQYF,TGTGCCAGCAGCTTAGACAGGGGACGCACAGATACGCAGTATTTT
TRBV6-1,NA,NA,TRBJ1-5,CASSVAGQGNQPQHF,TGTGCCAGCAGTGTGGCAGGTCAGGGCAATCAGCCCCAGCATTTT
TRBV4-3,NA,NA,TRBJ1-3,CASSQDVVNTIYF,TGCGCCAGCAGCCAAGACGTTGTAAACACCATATATTTT